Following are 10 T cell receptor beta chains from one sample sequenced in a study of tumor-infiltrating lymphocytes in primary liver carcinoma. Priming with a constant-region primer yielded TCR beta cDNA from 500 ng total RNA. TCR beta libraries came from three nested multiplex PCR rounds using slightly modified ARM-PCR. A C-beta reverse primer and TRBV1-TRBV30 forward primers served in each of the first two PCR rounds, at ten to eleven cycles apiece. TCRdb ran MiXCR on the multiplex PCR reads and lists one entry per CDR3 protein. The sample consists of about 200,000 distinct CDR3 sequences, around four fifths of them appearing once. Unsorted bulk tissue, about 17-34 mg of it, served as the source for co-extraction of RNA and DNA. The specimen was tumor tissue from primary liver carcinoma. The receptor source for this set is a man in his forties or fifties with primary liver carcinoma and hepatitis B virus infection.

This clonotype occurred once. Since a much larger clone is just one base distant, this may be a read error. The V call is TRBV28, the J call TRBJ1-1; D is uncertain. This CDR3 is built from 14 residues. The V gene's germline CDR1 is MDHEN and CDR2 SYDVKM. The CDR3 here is CARSYGWQNTEAFF. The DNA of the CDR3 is TGTGCCAGAAGTTATGGGTGGCAGAACACTGAAGCTTTCTTT.

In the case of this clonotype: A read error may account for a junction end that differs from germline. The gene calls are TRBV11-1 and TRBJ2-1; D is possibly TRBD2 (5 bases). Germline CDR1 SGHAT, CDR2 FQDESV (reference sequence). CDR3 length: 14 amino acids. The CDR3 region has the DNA TGTGCCAACAGATTAGAGGACTCCTACAATGAGCAGTCCTTC. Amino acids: CANRLEDSYNEQSF.

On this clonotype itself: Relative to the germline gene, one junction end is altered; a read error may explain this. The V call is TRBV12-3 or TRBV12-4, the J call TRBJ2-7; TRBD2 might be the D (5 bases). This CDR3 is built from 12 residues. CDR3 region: CAGSLSAGEQCF. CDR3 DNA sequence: TGTGCCGGCAGTTTGTCGGCGGGCGAGCAGTGCTTC.

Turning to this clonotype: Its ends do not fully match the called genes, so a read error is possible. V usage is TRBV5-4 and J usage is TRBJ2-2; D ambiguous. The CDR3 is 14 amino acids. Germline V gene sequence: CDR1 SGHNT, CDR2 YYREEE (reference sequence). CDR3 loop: CASRPVANIGELFF. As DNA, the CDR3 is TGTGCCAGCAGGCCGGTGGCGAACATCGGGGAGCTGTTTTTT.

CDR3 loop: CASSSLGGLGALYF. The CDR3 nucleotides read TGTGCCAGTAGCTCCCTAGGTGGCTTGGGGGCCCTGTACTTC. The chain combines TRBV6-5 with TRBJ2-5, with a weak D call TRBD1 (6 bases). CDR3 length equals 14 residues. Germline CDR1 MNHEY, CDR2 SVGAGI. V lost 9 bases to trimming and J lost 13 bases, with 27 bases between them.

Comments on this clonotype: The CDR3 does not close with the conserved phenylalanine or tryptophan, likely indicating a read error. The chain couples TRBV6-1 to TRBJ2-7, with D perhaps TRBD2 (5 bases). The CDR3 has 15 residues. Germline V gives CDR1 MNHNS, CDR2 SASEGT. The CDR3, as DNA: TGTGCCAACAGTACCTTGGCCGAGGGCCCGTACGAGCAGTACTTA. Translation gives CANSTLAEGPYEQYL.

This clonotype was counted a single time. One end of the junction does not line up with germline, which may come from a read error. CDR3 amino acids: CTSSQSNQFYEQHF. The DNA of the CDR3 is TGCACCAGCAGCCAATCAAACCAGTTCTACGAGCAGCACTTC. The chain uses TRBV4-1 and TRBJ2-7; D call uncertain. Germline V lookup: CDR1 MGHRA, CDR2 YSYEKL. The CDR3 is made up of 14 amino acids.

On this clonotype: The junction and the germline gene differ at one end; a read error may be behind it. DNA for the CDR3: TGTGCCATCAGCCCTACACTTGGGGGCGATGGGTCCTACGAGCAGTATTTC. Residues: CAISPTLGGDGSYEQYF. The genes are TRBV6-5 and TRBJ2-7, with D maybe TRBD1 (6 bases). CDR1 and CDR2 (germline): MNHEY, SVGAGI. This CDR3 is 17 amino acids long.

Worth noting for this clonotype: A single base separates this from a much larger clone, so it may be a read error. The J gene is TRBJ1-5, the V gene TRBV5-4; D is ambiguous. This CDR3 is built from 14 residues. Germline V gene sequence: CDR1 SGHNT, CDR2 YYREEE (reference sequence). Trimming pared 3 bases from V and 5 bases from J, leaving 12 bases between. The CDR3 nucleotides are TGTGCCAGCAGCTCGGTGACTAATGATCAGCCCCAGCATTTT. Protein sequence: CASSSVTNDQPQHF.

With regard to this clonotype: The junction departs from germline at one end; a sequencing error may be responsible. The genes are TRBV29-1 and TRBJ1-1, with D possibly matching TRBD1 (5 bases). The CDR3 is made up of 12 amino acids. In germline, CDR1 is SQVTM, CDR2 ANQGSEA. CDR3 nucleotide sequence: TGCAGCGTCTATCAGGGCAAGGCTGAAGTTCTCTTT. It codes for CSVYQGKAEVLF.